This T cell receptor (beta chain) was identified in a study of T cell responses to AZD1222 COVID-19 vaccine (dated by TCRdb to about 2021). Broadly, across the study: A total of 230 to 250 trial participants underwent TCR sequencing, of whom around 200 received two doses of AZD1222 and some 25 received two doses of the MenACWY control vaccine. Trial participants were enrolled by age into subgroups of 18-55, 56-69 and 70-plus years, and around 140, 26 and 57 TCR-sequenced participants, respectively, were included in these subgroups. On the study overall, not on this receptor specifically: Nearly half of unique spike-specific TCRs reportedly recognized epitopes outside regions mutated in the B.1.351 and B.1.1.7 variants. Participants were mostly white British, with more females than males. The authors suggested clonal diversity may have been underestimated. CD4 TCRs associated with the vaccine covered the entire spike protein, and the dominant responses were in regions 160-218 and 743-854. In the small 56-69-year group, the increase in depth fell short of significance, most likely because of low power. Because no day 14 peak-response samples were available, repertoires were characterized only after the peak T cell response. Conclusions about previously exposed vaccinees are limited, since just six AZD1222 recipients were seropositive for SARS-CoV-2 at baseline. After two AZD1222 doses, both the breadth and the depth of spike-specific TCRs were significantly higher than at day 0 and than in MenACWY recipients.

Concerning this clone itself: Its antigen specificity is not known. There are no base qualities to consult, and no much larger clone falls within one base.

The time point tag for this specimen amounts to: about 28 days (+/-7) after the second vaccine dose. AZD1222 recipients given second doses at about 4 weeks or at about 12 weeks were pooled, since spike-specific TCR depth and breadth were not found to differ between the two schedules. Samples from vaccinated people were obtained from the UK trials COV001 and COV002, which included a single-blind randomized controlled phase 2/3 trial of AZD1222 (ChAdOx1 nCoV-19) in healthy adults. Trial participant PBMC samples were collected at day 0 and day 28 after the second dose for TCRbeta chain sequencing. The CDR3 regions of human TCRbeta chains were analyzed by immunosequencing. Per the authors' processing: Repertoire TCRs were matched against a reference library of SARS-CoV-2-specific TCRs generated with the MIRA antigen-specificity platform. Breadth was defined as the fraction of unique TCRs that were SARS-CoV-2-associated. Depth was defined as the fraction of total T cells that were SARS-CoV-2-associated. Using the MIRA data, each spike-specific TCR was mapped to the spike region that the TCR reacts to and placed in a CD4 or CD8 class. Log10-transformed breadth and depth values were compared by one-way ANOVA with Sidak's multiple comparisons tests. TCRdb took over this immuneACCESS table, retaining in-frame rearrangements with V and J assigned. Such tables are incomplete; in checked studies, under half of the missing clones stem from an unresolved V gene, and the remainder is unexplained. V and J calls plus clone size are reproduced from that table; the DNA served to infer D and trimming. The sample includes about 120,000 clones, with roughly 90% observed a single time. The biggest ten clones account for over 12% of the sample.

V is clipped by 4 bases and J by 3 bases, and the sequence between their germline boundaries is 12 bases long. There are 14 amino acids in the CDR3, from cysteine to phenylalanine inclusive. The CDR3 DNA has 42 bases and is translated from base 1. As encoded in the germline V gene, CDR1 is KGHSH while CDR2 is LQKENI. The receptor was derived from an adult who received the AZD1222 COVID-19 vaccine. The rearrangement combines TRBV18 with TRBJ1-1; the D gene is perhaps TRBD1, on 6 matching bases. Sequenced material: peripheral blood, taken 28 days after the second AZD1222 dose. The sequenced DNA is TGTGCCAGCTCACGCAGAGGGGGGGACACTGAAGCTTTCTTT. It encodes CASSRRGGDTEAFF.